This T cell receptor (beta chain) is drawn from a study of shared clonotypes between healthy human individuals. Overall study context: Ranging from 18 to 49 in age, donors were a couple of women and three men.

This clone was seen only once. What it binds is unknown. Study findings and constraints: A handful of donors held around 5% of naive CD4 clonotypes in common.

Donors had no recently reported acute infections or vaccinations and were HIV-negative. Genomic DNA from each subset was divided evenly over several immunoSEQ plates. Libraries were prepared by immunoSEQ multiplex PCR; TCRdb keeps only in-frame clonotypes and omits some of them. Of about 2.4 million clones in the sample, 93% are singletons; the top ten hold about 0.38%. This CDR3 spans 13 amino acids. The germline gives CDR1 SGHAT, CDR2 FQNNGV. V was pared by 5 bases and J by 14 bases, with 19 bases between. The clonotype originates from a man aged 18 to 35 in good health. Some clones in this sample may be carry-over from other donors' samples. The chain carries TRBV11-2 and TRBJ2-1; TRBD2 might be the D (7 bases). The material sequenced was naive CD4+ T cells from PBMCs. Subset reported: CD45RA+ positively selected. In DNA form, the CDR3 reads TGTGCCAGCAGCGCAACCCTAGGGGGGAGGGAGTTCTTC. This encodes CASSATLGGREFF. Complete variable domain (other parts from reference TRBV11-2 and TRBJ2-1): EAGVAQSPRYKIIEKRQSVAFWCNPISGHATLYWYQQILGQGPKLLIQFQNNGVVDDSQLPKDRFSAERLKGVDSTLKIQPAKLEDSAVYLCASSATLGGREFFGPGTRLTVL.